Below are 29 T cell receptor beta chains sequenced from a single sample in a study of PD-L1 blockade in urothelial cancer. The time point here: pretreatment peripheral blood. Assay: immunoSEQ multiplex PCR; the TCRdb copy retains only in-frame clones and omits some. Of about 38,000 clones listed, over 80% were seen once; the top ten hold nearly 15%. The starting material was PBMCs, obtained around atezolizumab (anti-PD-L1) treatment. These receptors were collected from a man of 80 years or more with urothelial cancer.

In this sample, this clone turned up once. V is TRBV9 and J is TRBJ1-2; TRBD1 matches at 8 bases. The CDR3 contains 13 residues. Germline V CDR1 and CDR2: SGDLS, YYNGEE. V lost 4 bases, J lost 4 bases, and 3 bases stayed unmatched. This CDR3 reads CASSLTGGYGYTF. The DNA of the CDR3 is TGTGCCAGCAGCCTTACAGGGGGCTATGGCTACACCTTC.

This clone was counted a single time. This rearrangement joins TRBV18 to TRBJ2-1; D remains unclear. V shed 2 bases and J shed 0 bases, with 8 bases lying between them. Germline V gene sequence: CDR1 KGHSH, CDR2 LQKENI. The CDR3 consists of 15 residues. For the CDR3, the DNA is TGTGCCAGCTCACCATTCTTGAGCTCCTACAATGAGCAGTTCTTC. This gives the protein CASSPFLSSYNEQFF.

The V and J genes are TRBV18 and TRBJ2-3, with TRBD1 identical over 9 bases. With 2 bases clipped from V and 4 bases from J, the junction kept 4 bases outside the gene matches. The germline CDR1 and CDR2 sequences are KGHSH and LQKENI. The CDR3 is 15 amino acids. The DNA of the CDR3 is TGTGCCAGCTCACCAAGACAGGGGGAGCCAGATACGCAGTATTTT. Protein product: CASSPRQGEPDTQYF.

The chain links TRBV7-9 to TRBJ1-1; the match to TRBD1 covers 10 bases. The CDR3 loop spans 13 amino acids. The V and J ends lost 5 bases and 5 bases, in that order; junction bases with no gene match: 2. Per germline, CDR1 SEHNR and CDR2 FQNEAQ (reference sequence). CDR3 sequence: CASSPGQGTEAFF. The CDR3 region has the DNA TGTGCCAGCAGCCCGGGACAGGGGACTGAAGCTTTCTTT. Using reference TRBV7-9 and TRBJ1-1 for the parts outside the CDR3, the full variable domain is DTGVSQNPRHKITKRGQNVTFRCDPISEHNRLYWYRQTLGQGPEFLTYFQNEAQLEKSRLLSDRFSAERPKGSFSTLEIQRTEQGDSAMYLCASSPGQGTEAFFGQGTRLTVV.

The table lists this clone with a few counts. The chain has TRBV29-1 and TRBJ2-2, with 11 bases that match TRBD2. CDR1 and CDR2 from the germline V gene are SQVTM and ANQGSEA. The V gene end was trimmed by 4 bases and the J gene end by 6 bases; junction bases not matched to a gene: 4. The CDR3 length is 14 residues. The CDR3 loop reads CSVGSGRGAGELFF. Here the CDR3 DNA reads TGCAGCGTTGGTAGCGGGAGGGGGGCCGGGGAGCTGTTTTTT.

The rearrangement links TRBV6-5 to TRBJ1-1; TRBD1 might be the D (6 bases). The V gene's germline CDR1 is MNHEY and CDR2 SVGAGI. V was clipped by 0 bases and J by 0 bases, with 8 bases between them. The CDR3 is 15 amino acids. Here the CDR3 DNA reads TGTGCCAGCAGTTACTCGGCAGGGGTGAACACTGAAGCTTTCTTT. Translating gives CASSYSAGVNTEAFF.

V is TRBV4-1 and J is TRBJ2-2, with 11 bases matching TRBD2. V was clipped by 6 bases and J by 2 bases; unmatched bases: 5. Germline CDR1 and CDR2: MGHRA and YSYEKL. The CDR3 has 16 amino acids. The CDR3 DNA follows: TGCGCCAGCAGTCGTCTAGCGGGAGGAAACACCGGGGAGCTGTTTTTT. As protein: CASSRLAGGNTGELFF.

The V and J genes are TRBV25-1 and TRBJ2-2; a weak D match, TRBD2 (6 bases). The V gene's germline CDR1 is MGHDK and CDR2 SYGVNS. The CDR3 has 15 residues. With 2 bases removed from V and 6 bases from J, the gap between germline ends came to 13 bases. The CDR3 loop is CASSERPGGAGELFF. The CDR3 nucleotides are TGTGCCAGCAGTGAACGACCTGGAGGGGCCGGGGAGCTGTTTTTT. Variable domain in full (rest from reference TRBV25-1 and TRBJ2-2): EADIYQTPRYLVIGTGKKITLECSQTMGHDKMYWYQQDPGMELHLIHYSYGVNSTEKGDLSSESTVSRIRTEHFPLTLESARPSHTSQYLCASSERPGGAGELFFGEGSRLTVL.

The rearrangement uses TRBV6-5 and TRBJ1-1; 11 bases match TRBD1. Germline loops: CDR1 MNHEY, CDR2 SVGAGI. The J segment lost 4 bases and the V segment lost 6 bases, leaving 1 base of the junction unmatched. The CDR3 runs 13 residues. As DNA, the CDR3 is TGTGCCAGCAGGGGACAGGGGGGCACTGAAGCTTTCTTT. Translating gives CASRGQGGTEAFF.

The gene calls are TRBV30 and TRBJ2-7, with D uncertain. Germline V gene data show CDR1 as GTSNPN and CDR2 as SVGIG (reference sequence). Trimming removed 1 base at V and 4 bases at J, with 5 bases between. The CDR3 has 11 amino acids. This CDR3 is CAWSAGYEQYF. DNA of the CDR3: TGTGCCTGGAGTGCCGGTTACGAGCAGTACTTC.

The V and J genes are TRBV7-8 and TRBJ1-3; TRBD1 is a possible D gene (5 bases). Germline CDR1 reads SGHVS; CDR2 reads FQNEAQ. V was cut by 4 bases and J by 3 bases, with 10 bases left in between. This CDR3 comprises 14 residues. The DNA for the CDR3 is TGTGCCAGCAGCTGGGGGAGGGATGGAAACACCATATATTTT. It encodes CASSWGRDGNTIYF.

V usage is TRBV7-9 and J usage is TRBJ2-4, with 7 nucleotides matching TRBD1. The CDR3 extends over 15 amino acids. The V gene end was trimmed by 2 bases and the J gene end by 4 bases; junction bases not matched to a gene: 5. Germline V CDR1 and CDR2: SEHNR, FQNEAQ (reference sequence). For the CDR3, the DNA is TGTGCCAGCAGCTTACTGACAGGGCCGAAAAACATTCAGTACTTC. Residues: CASSLLTGPKNIQYF.

This clone came up once. The chain has TRBV5-4 and TRBJ1-1; 9 bases are shared with TRBD1. The germline V gene has CDR1 SGHNT and CDR2 YYREEE (reference sequence). The trim removed 0 bases at V and 6 bases at J, leaving 0 bases unmatched. The CDR3 is 13 residues long. CDR3 region: CASSLGDRAEAFF. The CDR3 nucleotides read TGTGCCAGCAGCTTGGGGGACAGGGCTGAAGCTTTCTTT.

The chain couples TRBV7-8 to TRBJ2-5, with D possibly TRBD1 on 6 matching bases. Per the germline V gene, CDR1 is SGHVS and CDR2 is FQNEAQ. The V end lost 1 base, the J end lost 1 base, and 13 bases lay between the germline ends. The CDR3 extends over 16 amino acids. The CDR3 here is CASSLEGGALQETQYF. For the CDR3, the DNA is TGTGCCAGCAGCTTAGAAGGGGGTGCCCTCCAAGAGACCCAGTACTTC.

The chain has TRBV2 and TRBJ2-7; 10 bases match TRBD1. V lost 5 bases to trimming and J lost 4 bases; unmatched junction nucleotides: 8. In germline, CDR1 is SNHLY, CDR2 FYNNEI. This CDR3 is built from 15 residues. The CDR3 DNA is TGTGCCAGCAGTTCCCAAGGGGACAGGGGTTACGAGCAGTACTTC. Amino acid sequence: CASSSQGDRGYEQYF.

This chain uses TRBV7-9 with TRBJ1-2, with TRBD1 identical over 8 bases. CDR3 length: 13 residues. Germline values: CDR1 SEHNR, CDR2 FQNEAQ (reference sequence). V trimming: 5 bases; J trimming: 7 bases; junction bases outside the gene matches: 6. CDR3 amino acids: CASSLSGQGGYTF. CDR3 coding DNA: TGTGCCAGCAGCCTTAGCGGACAGGGTGGCTACACCTTC.

The chain couples TRBV18 to TRBJ2-7; 12 bases map to TRBD2. V dropped 3 bases and J dropped 0; count of bases not matched to a gene: 12. CDR1 KGHSH and CDR2 LQKENI come from the germline V gene. The CDR3 contains 19 residues. CDR3 DNA: TGTGCCAGCTCACCCCTCCCCGGGACTAGCGGGTCCAGCTCCTACGAGCAGTACTTC. The encoded protein is CASSPLPGTSGSSSYEQYF.

The V and J genes are TRBV2 and TRBJ2-5; TRBD1 is a possible D gene (5 bases). V lost 6 bases and J 4 bases, leaving 15 bases between the germline ends. Looked up from germline, CDR1 is SNHLY and CDR2 is FYNNEI. The CDR3 length is 14 residues. CDR3 region: CASRGTAQGETQYF. The CDR3 DNA reads as TGTGCCAGCAGGGGCACGGCGCAGGGAGAGACCCAGTACTTC.

This clone was counted once. V and J are TRBV28 and TRBJ1-4, with D hard to call. V was cut by 5 bases and J by 8 bases, with 18 bases left in between. Germline V gene data show CDR1 as MDHEN and CDR2 as SYDVKM. The CDR3 length is 15 residues. CDR3 bases: TGTGCCAGCAGTCCCCCCCCGGGAATGTTGGAAAAACTGTTTTTT. Protein product: CASSPPPGMLEKLFF.

This sequence joins TRBV2 and TRBJ2-1; 8 bases fit TRBD1. V lost 7 bases, J lost 4 bases, and 3 bases stayed unmatched. Germline CDR1 is SNHLY and CDR2 is FYNNEI. The CDR3 loop spans 13 amino acids. In DNA, the CDR3 is TGTGCCAGCACCACAGGGGGATACAATGAGCAGTTCTTC. This gives the protein CASTTGGYNEQFF.

The V call is TRBV2, the J call TRBJ2-3; 12 bases fit TRBD2. With V trimmed by 4 bases and J by 7 bases, 6 bases remained unmatched. From germline, CDR1 is SNHLY and CDR2 FYNNEI. The CDR3 loop spans 15 amino acids. The CDR3 region is CASSVASGRVHTQYF. DNA of the CDR3: TGTGCCAGCAGTGTCGCTAGCGGGAGGGTACATACGCAGTATTTT.

The V call is TRBV6-5, the J call TRBJ1-1, with a tentative D call TRBD1 (6 bases). Germline V gives CDR1 MNHEY, CDR2 SVGAGI. Trimming took 5 bases from V and 4 from J, leaving 17 bases between them. The CDR3 contains 15 residues. The CDR3 loop is CASSRGKNRATEAFF. CDR3 sequence (DNA): TGTGCCAGCAGTCGGGGCAAAAACAGGGCCACTGAAGCTTTCTTT.

The chain recombines TRBV5-1 with TRBJ2-2; D might be TRBD1 (5 bases). Per the germline V gene, CDR1 is SGHRS and CDR2 is YFSETQ. This CDR3 is built from 15 residues. Trimming stripped 0 bases from V and 5 bases from J, with 11 bases between. DNA of the CDR3: TGCGCCAGCAGCTTGGTAGGGGCGAGGACCGGGGAGCTGTTTTTT. It codes for CASSLVGARTGELFF.

CDR3 in amino acids: CASRTGNEKLFF. CDR3 DNA: TGTGCCAGCAGGACGGGTAATGAAAAACTGTTTTTT. The chain uses TRBV6-5 and TRBJ1-4, with D unclear. This CDR3 is 12 amino acids long. V dropped 6 bases and J dropped 4 bases, with 6 bases sitting between them. Germline CDR1 and CDR2: MNHEY and SVGAGI.

The rearrangement joins TRBV19 to TRBJ2-1; tentatively, D is TRBD1 (6 bases). The V and J ends lost 6 bases and 7 bases respectively, with 31 bases between them. The length of the CDR3 is 19 residues. Germline CDR1 and CDR2: LNHDA and SQIVND (reference sequence). Here the CDR3 reads CASSPPHWGRDIVKNEQFF. DNA for the CDR3: TGTGCCAGTAGCCCTCCACACTGGGGCCGGGACATAGTGAAAAATGAGCAGTTCTTC.

The CDR3 sequence: CASSRGGTEAFF. CDR3 DNA: TGTGCCAGCAGCCGGGGGGGCACTGAAGCTTTCTTT. The chain joins TRBV6-5 to TRBJ1-1; D may be TRBD1 (5 bases). Germline-derived CDR1 and CDR2 are MNHEY and SVGAGI. Trimming stripped 6 bases from V and 4 bases from J, with 9 bases between. The CDR3 loop spans 12 amino acids.

The chain carries TRBV4-3 and TRBJ2-2; TRBD1 matches at 7 bases. V dropped 2 bases and J dropped 9; count of bases not matched to a gene: 6. This CDR3 comprises 14 residues. Per the germline V gene, CDR1 is LGHNA and CDR2 is YSLEER. The CDR3 region is CASSQTTGVRELFF. The CDR3, as DNA: TGCGCCAGCAGCCAAACCACAGGGGTCCGGGAGCTGTTTTTT.

The rearrangement links TRBV19 to TRBJ2-7, with 7 bases lining up with TRBD1. V shed 5 bases and J 2 bases; nucleotides not matched to a gene: 12. The CDR3 covers 16 residues. Germline V gives CDR1 LNHDA, CDR2 SQIVND (reference sequence). Here the CDR3 reads CASSPSGTEATYEQYF. DNA for the CDR3: TGTGCCAGTAGTCCCTCGGGGACAGAAGCAACCTACGAGCAGTACTTC.

The J gene is TRBJ1-4, the V gene TRBV5-1, with D perhaps matching TRBD1 (5 bases). Germline-derived CDR1 and CDR2 are SGHRS and YFSETQ. V gave up 4 bases and J gave up 4 bases, with 11 bases separating them. The CDR3 extends over 14 amino acids. CDR3 bases: TGCGCCAGCAGCCCCGGGAGGGGTAATGAAAAACTGTTTTTT. Translated, it gives CASSPGRGNEKLFF. Full variable domain (rest looked up from reference TRBV5-1 and TRBJ1-4): KAGVTQTPRYLIKTRGQQVTLSCSPISGHRSVSWYQQTPGQGLQFLFEYFSETQRNKGNFPGRFSGRQFSNSRSEMNVSTLELGDSALYLCASSPGRGNEKLFFGSGTQLSVL.